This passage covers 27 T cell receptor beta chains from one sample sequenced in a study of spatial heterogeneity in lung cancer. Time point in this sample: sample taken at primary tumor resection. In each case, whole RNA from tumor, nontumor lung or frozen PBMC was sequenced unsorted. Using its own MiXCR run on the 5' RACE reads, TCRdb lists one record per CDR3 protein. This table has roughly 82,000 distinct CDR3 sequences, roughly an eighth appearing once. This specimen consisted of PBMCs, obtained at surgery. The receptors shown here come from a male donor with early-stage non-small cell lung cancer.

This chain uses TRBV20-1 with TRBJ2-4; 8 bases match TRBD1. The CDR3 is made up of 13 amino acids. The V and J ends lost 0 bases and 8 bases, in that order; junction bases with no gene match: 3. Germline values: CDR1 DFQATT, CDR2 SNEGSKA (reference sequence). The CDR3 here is CSARDIQGDIQYF. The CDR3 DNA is TGCAGTGCTAGAGATATACAGGGGGACATTCAGTACTTC.

CDR3 nucleotides: TGTGCCACCTCCCGGGACAGCTCCTACAATGAGCAGTTCTTC. Residues: CATSRDSSYNEQFF. The rearrangement uses TRBV24-1 and TRBJ2-1, with 7 bases matching TRBD1. Trimming took 9 bases from V and 0 from J; bases not matched to a gene: 4. The CDR3 contains 14 residues. The germline V gene encodes CDR1 KGHDR and CDR2 SFDVKD.

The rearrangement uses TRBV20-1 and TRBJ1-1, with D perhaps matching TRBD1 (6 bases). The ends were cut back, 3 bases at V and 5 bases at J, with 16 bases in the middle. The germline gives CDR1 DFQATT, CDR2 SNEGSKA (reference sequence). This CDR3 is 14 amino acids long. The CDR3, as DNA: TGCAGTGCTAGGAGGGGTGAAGGGGGGACTGAAGCTTTCTTT. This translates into CSARRGEGGTEAFF.

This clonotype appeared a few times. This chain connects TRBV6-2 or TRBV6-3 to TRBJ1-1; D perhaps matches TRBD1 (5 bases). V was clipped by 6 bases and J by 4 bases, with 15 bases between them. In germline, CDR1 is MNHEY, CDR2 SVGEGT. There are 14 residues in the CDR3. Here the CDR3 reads CASSRPRESTEAFF. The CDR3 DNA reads TGTGCCAGCAGCCGCCCCAGGGAGTCCACTGAAGCTTTCTTT.

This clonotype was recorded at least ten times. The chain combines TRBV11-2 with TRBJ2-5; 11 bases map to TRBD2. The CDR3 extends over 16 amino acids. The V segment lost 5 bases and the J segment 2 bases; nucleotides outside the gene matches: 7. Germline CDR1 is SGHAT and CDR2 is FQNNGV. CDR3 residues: CASSPSSGGTQETQYF. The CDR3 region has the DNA TGTGCCAGCAGCCCTTCTAGCGGGGGGACGCAAGAGACCCAGTACTTC.

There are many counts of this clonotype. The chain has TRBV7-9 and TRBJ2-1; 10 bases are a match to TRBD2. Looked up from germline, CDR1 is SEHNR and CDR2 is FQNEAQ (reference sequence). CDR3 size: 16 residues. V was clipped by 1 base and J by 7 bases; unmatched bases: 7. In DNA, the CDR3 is TGTGCCAGCAGCTTAGAAGCGGGAGGGCCTAAAAATGAGCAGTTCTTC. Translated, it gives CASSLEAGGPKNEQFF.

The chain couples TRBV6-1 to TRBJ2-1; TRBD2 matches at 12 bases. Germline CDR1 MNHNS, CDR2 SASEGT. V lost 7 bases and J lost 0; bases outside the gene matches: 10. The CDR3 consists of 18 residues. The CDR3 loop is CASNLLAGGLSSYNEQFF. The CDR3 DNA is TGTGCCAGCAACCTACTAGCGGGGGGCCTAAGCTCCTACAATGAGCAGTTCTTC.

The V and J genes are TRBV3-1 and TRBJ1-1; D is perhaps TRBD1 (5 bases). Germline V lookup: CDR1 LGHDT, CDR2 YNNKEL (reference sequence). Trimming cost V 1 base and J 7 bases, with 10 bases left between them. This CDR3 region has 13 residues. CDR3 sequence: CASSQADRNEAFF. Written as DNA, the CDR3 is TGTGCCAGCAGCCAAGCCGACAGAAATGAAGCTTTCTTT.

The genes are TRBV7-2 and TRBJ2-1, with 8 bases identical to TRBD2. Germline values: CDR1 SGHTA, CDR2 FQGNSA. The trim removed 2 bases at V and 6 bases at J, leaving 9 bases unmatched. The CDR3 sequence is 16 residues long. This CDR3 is CASSLNGGGNFNEQFF. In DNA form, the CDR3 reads TGTGCCAGCAGCTTAAACGGCGGGGGGAATTTCAATGAGCAGTTCTTC.

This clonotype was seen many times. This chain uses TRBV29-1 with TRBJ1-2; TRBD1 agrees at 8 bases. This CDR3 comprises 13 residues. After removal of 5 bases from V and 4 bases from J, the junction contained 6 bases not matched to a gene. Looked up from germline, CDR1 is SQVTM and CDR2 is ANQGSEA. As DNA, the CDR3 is TGCAGCGTTTCTGGACAGGGAGGCTATGGCTACACCTTC. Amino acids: CSVSGQGGYGYTF.

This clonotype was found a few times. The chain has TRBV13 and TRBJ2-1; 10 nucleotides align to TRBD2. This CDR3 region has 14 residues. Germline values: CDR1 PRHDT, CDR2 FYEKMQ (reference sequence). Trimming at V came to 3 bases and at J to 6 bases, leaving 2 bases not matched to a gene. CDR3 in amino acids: CASSLTSGFNEQFF. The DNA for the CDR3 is TGTGCCAGCAGCTTGACTAGCGGGTTCAATGAGCAGTTCTTC.

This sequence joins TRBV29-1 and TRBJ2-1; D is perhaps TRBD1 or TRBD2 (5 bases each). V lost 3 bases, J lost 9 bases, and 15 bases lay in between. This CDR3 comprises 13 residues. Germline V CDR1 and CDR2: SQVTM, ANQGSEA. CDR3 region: CSVEGVAQGEQFF. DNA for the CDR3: TGCAGCGTTGAGGGGGTGGCCCAGGGTGAGCAGTTCTTC.

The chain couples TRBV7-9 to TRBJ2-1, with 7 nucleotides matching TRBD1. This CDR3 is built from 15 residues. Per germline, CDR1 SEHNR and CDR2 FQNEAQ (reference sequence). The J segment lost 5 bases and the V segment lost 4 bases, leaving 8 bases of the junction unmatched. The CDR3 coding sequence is TGTGCCAGCAGCTCGCCGGGACAGATCCACAATGAGCAGTTCTTC. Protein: CASSSPGQIHNEQFF.

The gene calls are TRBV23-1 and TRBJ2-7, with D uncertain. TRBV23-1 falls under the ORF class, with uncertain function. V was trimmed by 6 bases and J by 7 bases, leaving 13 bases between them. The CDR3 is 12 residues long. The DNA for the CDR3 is TGCGCCAGCAGAAAGACGGTTACGGAGCAGTACTTC. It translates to CASRKTVTEQYF.

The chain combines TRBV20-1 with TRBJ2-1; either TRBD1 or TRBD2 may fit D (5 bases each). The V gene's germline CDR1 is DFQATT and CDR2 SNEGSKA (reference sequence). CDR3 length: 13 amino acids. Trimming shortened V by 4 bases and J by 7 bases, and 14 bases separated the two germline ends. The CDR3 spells CSATSGTTNEQFF. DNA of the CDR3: TGCAGTGCTACCTCCGGGACCACTAATGAGCAGTTCTTC.

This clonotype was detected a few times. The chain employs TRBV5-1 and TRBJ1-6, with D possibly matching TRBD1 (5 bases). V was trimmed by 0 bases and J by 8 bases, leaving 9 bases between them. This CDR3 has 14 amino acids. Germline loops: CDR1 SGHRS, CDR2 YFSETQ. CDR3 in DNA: TGCGCCAGCAGCTTGGTGGGGGAATATTCACCCCTCCACTTT. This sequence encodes CASSLVGEYSPLHF. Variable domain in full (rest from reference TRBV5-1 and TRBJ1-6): KAGVTQTPRYLIKTRGQQVTLSCSPISGHRSVSWYQQTPGQGLQFLFEYFSETQRNKGNFPGRFSGRQFSNSRSEMNVSTLELGDSALYLCASSLVGEYSPLHFGNGTRLTVT.

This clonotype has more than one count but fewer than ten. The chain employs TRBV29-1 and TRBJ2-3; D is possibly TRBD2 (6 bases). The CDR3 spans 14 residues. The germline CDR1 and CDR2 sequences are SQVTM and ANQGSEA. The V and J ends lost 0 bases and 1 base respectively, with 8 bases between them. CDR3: CSVEEAGGTDTQYF. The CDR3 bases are TGCAGCGTTGAAGAAGCGGGCGGCACAGATACGCAGTATTTT.

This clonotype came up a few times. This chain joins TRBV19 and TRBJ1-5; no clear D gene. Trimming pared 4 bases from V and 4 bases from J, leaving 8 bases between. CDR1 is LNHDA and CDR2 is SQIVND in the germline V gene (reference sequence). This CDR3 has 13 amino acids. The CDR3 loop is CASSSWENQPQHF. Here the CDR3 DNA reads TGTGCCAGTAGTAGTTGGGAAAATCAGCCCCAGCATTTT.

This CDR3 reads CASGEGYEQYF. As DNA, the CDR3 is TGTGCTAGTGGTGAGGGGTACGAGCAGTACTTC. The chain recombines TRBV12-5 with TRBJ2-7; D is possibly TRBD1 or TRBD2 (5 bases each). Trimming removed 5 bases at V and 4 bases at J, with 6 bases between. CDR1 and CDR2 (germline): LGHNT, FRNRAP. The CDR3 has 11 amino acids. Complete variable domain (other parts from reference TRBV12-5 and TRBJ2-7): DARVTQTPRHKVTEMGQEVTMRCQPILGHNTVFWYRQTMMQGLELLAYFRNRAPLDDSGMPKDRFSAEMPDATLATLKIQPSEPRDSAVYFCASGEGYEQYFGPGTRLTVT.

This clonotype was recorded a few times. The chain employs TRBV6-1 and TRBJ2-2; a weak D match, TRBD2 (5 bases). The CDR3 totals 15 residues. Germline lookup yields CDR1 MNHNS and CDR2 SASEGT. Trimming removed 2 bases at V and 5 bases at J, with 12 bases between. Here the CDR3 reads CASSEPGRGTGELFF. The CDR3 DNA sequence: TGTGCCAGCAGTGAACCGGGGAGAGGTACCGGGGAGCTGTTTTTT.

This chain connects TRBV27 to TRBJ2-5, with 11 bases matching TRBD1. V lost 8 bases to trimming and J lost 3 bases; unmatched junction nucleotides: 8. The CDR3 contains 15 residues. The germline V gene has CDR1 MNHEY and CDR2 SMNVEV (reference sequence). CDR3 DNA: TGTGCCAGCTGCTCCCTGGGACAGGGGGAAGAGACCCAGTACTTC. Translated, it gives CASCSLGQGEETQYF.

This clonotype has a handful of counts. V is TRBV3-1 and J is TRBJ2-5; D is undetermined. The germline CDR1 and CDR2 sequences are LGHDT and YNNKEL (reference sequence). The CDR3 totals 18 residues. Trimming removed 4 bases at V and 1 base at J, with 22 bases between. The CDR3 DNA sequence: TGTGCCAGCAGCCCCCCCCGAAGGGATGCTACTCTCCAAGAGACCCAGTACTTC. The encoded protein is CASSPPRRDATLQETQYF.

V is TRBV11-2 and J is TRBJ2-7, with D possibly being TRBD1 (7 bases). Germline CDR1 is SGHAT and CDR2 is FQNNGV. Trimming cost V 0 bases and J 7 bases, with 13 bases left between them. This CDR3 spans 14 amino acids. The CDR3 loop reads CASSLEGDSGEQYF. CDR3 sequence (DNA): TGTGCCAGCAGCTTAGAGGGGGACAGCGGGGAGCAGTACTTC.

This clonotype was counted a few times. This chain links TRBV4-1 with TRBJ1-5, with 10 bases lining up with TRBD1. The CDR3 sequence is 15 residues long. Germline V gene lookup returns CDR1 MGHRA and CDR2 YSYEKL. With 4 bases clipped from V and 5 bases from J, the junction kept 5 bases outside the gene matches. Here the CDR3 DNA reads TGCGCCAGCAGCCGCGACAGGGGGCGGGATCAGCCCCAGCATTTT. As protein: CASSRDRGRDQPQHF.

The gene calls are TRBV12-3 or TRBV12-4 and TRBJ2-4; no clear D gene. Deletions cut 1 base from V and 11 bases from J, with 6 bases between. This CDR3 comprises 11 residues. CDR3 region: CASSLGVLQYF. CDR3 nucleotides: TGTGCCAGCAGTTTAGGCGTTCTTCAGTACTTC.

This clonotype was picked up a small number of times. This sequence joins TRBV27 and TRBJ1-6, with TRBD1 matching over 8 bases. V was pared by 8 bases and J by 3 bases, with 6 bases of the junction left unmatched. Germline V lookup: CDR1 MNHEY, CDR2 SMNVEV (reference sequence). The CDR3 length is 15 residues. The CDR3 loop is CASADREIYNSPLHF. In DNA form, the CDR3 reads TGTGCCAGCGCGGACAGGGAGATCTATAATTCACCCCTCCACTTT.

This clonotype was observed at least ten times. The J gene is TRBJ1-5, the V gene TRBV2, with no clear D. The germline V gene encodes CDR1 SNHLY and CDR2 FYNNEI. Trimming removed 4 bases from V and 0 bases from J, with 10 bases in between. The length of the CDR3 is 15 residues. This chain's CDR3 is CASSGTGYSNQPQHF. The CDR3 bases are TGTGCCAGCAGTGGAACCGGGTATAGCAATCAGCCCCAGCATTTT.